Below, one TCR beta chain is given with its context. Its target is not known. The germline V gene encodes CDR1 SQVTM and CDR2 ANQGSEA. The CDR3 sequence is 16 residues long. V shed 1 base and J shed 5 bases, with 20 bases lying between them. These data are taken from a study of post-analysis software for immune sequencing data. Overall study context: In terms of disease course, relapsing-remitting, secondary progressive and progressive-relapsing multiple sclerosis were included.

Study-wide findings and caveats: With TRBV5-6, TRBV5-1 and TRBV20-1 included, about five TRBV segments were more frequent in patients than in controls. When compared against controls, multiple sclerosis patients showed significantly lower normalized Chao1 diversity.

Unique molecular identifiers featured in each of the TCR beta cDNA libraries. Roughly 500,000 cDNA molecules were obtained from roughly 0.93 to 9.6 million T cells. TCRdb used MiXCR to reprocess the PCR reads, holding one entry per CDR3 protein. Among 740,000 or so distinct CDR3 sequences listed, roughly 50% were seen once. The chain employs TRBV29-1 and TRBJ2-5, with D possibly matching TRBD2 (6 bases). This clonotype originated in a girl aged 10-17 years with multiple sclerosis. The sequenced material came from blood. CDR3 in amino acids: CSVEGAGREFRETQYF. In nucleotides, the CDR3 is TGCAGCGTTGAAGGTGCAGGTCGGGAGTTCCGGGAGACCCAGTACTTC.